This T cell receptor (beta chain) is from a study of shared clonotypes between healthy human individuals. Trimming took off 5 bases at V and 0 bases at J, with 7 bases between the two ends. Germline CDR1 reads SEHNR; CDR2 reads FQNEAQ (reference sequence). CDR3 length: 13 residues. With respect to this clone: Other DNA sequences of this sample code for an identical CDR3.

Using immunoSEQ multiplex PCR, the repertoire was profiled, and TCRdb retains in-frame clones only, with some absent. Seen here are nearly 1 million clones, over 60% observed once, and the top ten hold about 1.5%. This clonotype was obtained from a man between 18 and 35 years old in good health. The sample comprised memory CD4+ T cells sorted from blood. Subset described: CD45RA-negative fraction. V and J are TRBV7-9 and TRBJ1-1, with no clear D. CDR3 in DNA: TGTGCCAGCAGCCTACAATTGAACACTGAAGCTTTCTTT. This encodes CASSLQLNTEAFF. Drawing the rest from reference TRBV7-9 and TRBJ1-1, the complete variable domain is DTGVSQNPRHKITKRGQNVTFRCDPISEHNRLYWYRQTLGQGPEFLTYFQNEAQLEKSRLLSDRFSAERPKGSFSTLEIQRTEQGDSAMYLCASSLQLNTEAFFGQGTRLTVV.